This T cell receptor beta chain was sequenced during a study of cytomegalovirus exposure and HLA in healthy donors. This CDR3 has 16 amino acids. J lost 2 bases, V lost 2 bases, and 10 bases had no gene match. Germline lookup yields CDR1 SGDLS and CDR2 YYNGEE. PCR primers comprised 60 Vbeta and 13 Jbeta primers. The method was immunoSEQ multiplex PCR; TCRdb's version includes in-frame clones alone and lacks a portion of them. Among some 170,000 clones listed, approximately 78% were seen once. The source is a human donor in good health. Sequenced: PBMCs. The chain has TRBV9 and TRBJ2-7, with 7 bases lining up with TRBD1. DNA for the CDR3: TGTGCCAGCAGCGTTGGGTTCGGACAGGTGGCCTACGAGCAGTACTTC. It codes for CASSVGFGQVAYEQYF.